Below, one TCR beta chain is given with its context. The CDR3 is 13 residues long. The V gene's germline CDR1 is DFQATT and CDR2 SNEGSKA (reference sequence). V gave up 5 bases and J gave up 10 bases, with 20 bases separating them. This specimen belongs to a study of regulatory T cells in long-lasting Graves disease. Described time point: newly diagnosed GD, antithyroid drugs for less than 3 months. Construction of the TCR library relied on RNA isolated from PBMCs. Researchers made TCR beta libraries by using iRepertoire HTBI primers and running Arm-PCR on CDR3 regions. TCRdb analysed the multiplex PCR reads with MiXCR anew, one entry per CDR3 protein. The sample has about 440,000 distinct CDR3 sequences; 14% to 15% are singletons. The data also belong to a second study, concerning T cells in Graves' hyperthyroidism and ophthalmopathy. That report adds: The model forecast ophthalmopathy, anticipating it by a median approximately 7 months before onset.

This receptor was identified in a woman in her thirties with Graves disease. V is TRBV20-1 and J is TRBJ2-5, with D perhaps TRBD2 (6 bases). The sequenced sample was peripheral blood mononuclear cells (PBMCs), obtained at new diagnosis, from a patient treated with antithyroid drugs. CDR3 nucleotides: TGCAGTGCTGTTAGCGGTTCCCCAAGAGACCAGTACTTC. Translation gives CSAVSGSPRDQYF.